This T cell receptor beta chain derives from a study of cytomegalovirus exposure and HLA in healthy donors. PCR involved 60 Vbeta and 13 Jbeta primers. The repertoire was sequenced with immunoSEQ multiplex PCR; TCRdb's copy has only in-frame clones and lacks some. The sample has about 98,000 clones; approximately 79% are singletons. The sequence derives from a male donor in good health and CMV-seronegative. Sequencing was carried out using PBMCs.

The CDR3 DNA reads as TGTGCCAGCACCCAACAGGGCAGGAACGAGCAGTACTTC. Translation: CASTQQGRNEQYF. J is TRBJ2-7 and V is TRBV7-9; TRBD1 might be the D (6 bases). This CDR3 is 13 amino acids long. Germline CDR1 SEHNR, CDR2 FQNEAQ (reference sequence). V lost 7 bases to trimming and J lost 5 bases, with 15 bases between them.